At least ten counts were recorded for the clone carrying this T cell receptor (beta chain). The antigen remains undetermined. Read coverage stops 3 residues before the CDR3 terminus; the germline J gene supplies the remainder. The data stem from a study of T cell clonality in common variable immunodeficiency. The CDR3 consists of 16 residues. CDR1 is SGHRS, CDR2 YFSETQ, per germline. Study-level points and caveats: T cell subpopulation sequencing would be needed to explain CVID clonality.

Sequencing input was equivalent genomic DNA from CVID and controls. TCRdb's table, derived via immunoSEQ multiplex PCR, lists solely in-frame clones and lacks some. The specimen has 30,000 to 40,000 clones, none found just once. The sequenced sample was peripheral blood mononuclear cells. The TCR originated in a person between 18 and 75 years old in good health. The J gene is TRBJ1-4, the V gene TRBV5-1; TRBD1 matches 9 bases. CDR3 sequence: CASSSTGGSGANVLFF. The CDR3 bases that were read are TGCGCCAGCAGCTCGACAGGGGGGTCTGGGGCCAACGTA.